The rows below give T cell receptor beta chains drawn from one sample of a study of OX40 agonist ivuxolimab in advanced cancers. Only in-frame clones appear in the TCRdb table, and some are missing; sequencing was by immunoSEQ multiplex PCR. The sample yields about 79,000 clones, around 92% seen once. The sequencing used CD4+ or CD8+ T cells sorted from blood, collected in a trial of the OX40 agonist ivuxolimab. The receptors shown here come from an adult with an advanced solid tumor such as melanoma, head and neck, liver or kidney cancer. Both conserved end residues are part of each CDR3. Each record gives: V gene, D gene, J gene, clone size, CDR3 DNA, CDR3 protein. The D gene is left open where the match is weak. The size entry is marked missing in some rows and otherwise reads once, few, many or a size class.

>TRBV9|.|TRBJ2-5|.
TGTGCCAGCAGCGACCGGGAGCTTCCCCCAGAGACCCAGTACTTC
CASSDRELPPETQYF
>TRBV18|TRBD1|TRBJ1-2|.
TGTGCCAGCTCACCACAGGGGGCACAGAACTATGGCTACACCTTC
CASSPQGAQNYGYTF
>TRBV4-3|TRBD1|TRBJ1-2|.
TGCGCCAGCAGCCAACACCCCGGGGCAGGGGGCGTCTATGGCTACACCTTC
CASSQHPGAGGVYGYTF
>TRBV2|.|TRBJ2-7|.
TGTGCCAGCAGTCATGACAGGCGATTCTACGAGCAGTACTTC
CASSHDRRFYEQYF
>TRBV28|TRBD1|TRBJ2-1|.
TGTGCCAGCAGGGGGCCAGGGGGCGCGAATGAGCAGTTCTTC
CASRGPGGANEQFF
>TRBV7-2|.|TRBJ2-1|.
TGTGCCAGCAGCTTTGGTTACTTTTCCTACAATGAGCAGTTCTTC
CASSFGYFSYNEQFF
>TRBV7-3|.|TRBJ2-2|.
TGTGCCAGCGGCGTCCAAGTCGGGGAGCTGTTTTTT
CASGVQVGELFF
>TRBV11-3|.|TRBJ2-5|.
TGTGCCAGCAGCTTTTCTCGATCAGAGACCCAGTACTTC
CASSFSRSETQYF
>TRBV5-5|.|TRBJ1-4|.
TGTGCCAGCAGCTTGGGCTTTAATGAAAAACTGTTTTTT
CASSLGFNEKLFF
>TRBV18|.|TRBJ1-3|.
TGTGCCAGCTCCGGAGGCCTGAGCTCTGGAAACACCATATATTTT
CASSGGLSSGNTIYF
>TRBV5-4|TRBD2|TRBJ2-3|once
TGTGCCAGCAGTAAGGGGGGAACGGGAGGGCCTACAGATACGCAGTATTTT
CASSKGGTGGPTDTQYF